The following is a TCR beta chain sequence with its context. Original processing notes: The assay estimated nucleated cells by amplifying reference gene primers. The assay was immunoSEQ multiplex PCR, and TCRdb's table has in-frame clones only and misses some. V, J and clone size reflect that table, while D and trimming were determined from the DNA. The sample includes some 270,000 clones, approximately 86% of them seen just once. The sample is drawn from a study of blood T cell repertoires in COVID-19. Study summary: Both acute and convalescent COVID-19 samples were obtained from the United States, Italy and Spain. PBMCs, B-cell-depleted T cells, or T cells were the source of the cDNA or gDNA that made up the material.

CDR3 length: 16 residues. CDR1 is LGHDT and CDR2 is YNNKEL in the germline V gene (reference sequence). The V segment lost 0 bases and the J segment 3 bases; nucleotides outside the gene matches: 3. The receptor was isolated from a woman aged 55-69 years who had recovered from COVID-19. The chain has TRBV3-1 (or the pseudogene TRBV3-2) and TRBJ2-5; TRBD2 matches 11 bases. The sample was peripheral blood. CDR3 region: CASSQDASGGKETQYF. As DNA, the CDR3 is TGTGCCAGCAGCCAAGATGCTAGCGGGGGGAAAGAGACCCAGTACTTC.